This TCR beta chain was observed in a study of T cell repertoires in cytomegalovirus infection. The V end was cut by 1 base, the J end by 7 bases, with 18 bases between. The CDR3 covers 16 residues. Concerning this clonotype itself: Its antigen is still unknown.

Each CDR3 protein gets one entry after TCRdb re-called the reads with MiXCR. This sample carries hundreds of thousands of distinct CDR3 sequences, 35% to 40% of them seen once, and the ten largest clones take around 3%. Whole-study findings and limits: Summed public TCR beta family frequency identified CMV carriers bearing the relevant HLA. It was HLA-C-restricted CMV-specific TCR beta clonotypes that dominated the response ex vivo.

The sample comprised PBMCs. The V and J genes are TRBV12-3 or TRBV12-4 and TRBJ2-3; D possibly corresponds to TRBD2 (5 bases). This receptor was obtained from a human donor in good health (CMV status not recorded). Some clones in this sample may be carry-over from other donors' samples. The CDR3 here is CASSLVGDARGNTQYF. For the CDR3, the DNA is TGTGCCAGCAGTTTAGTGGGAGACGCTCGGGGAAATACGCAGTATTTT.